The clone carrying this TCR beta chain was recorded at least ten times. The antigen is not known. The CDR3 is 16 amino acids. The V end was cut by 0 bases, the J end by 1 base, with 7 bases between. The germline V gene has CDR1 MNHEY and CDR2 SVGAGI. This sample was taken from a study of spatial heterogeneity in lung cancer. Study-wide background: For the average unique TCR and UMI combination, more than nine occurrences appeared in raw reads.

As to time point: blood at routine non-recurrence follow-up after resection. Whole RNA, isolated from tumor, nontumor lung or frozen PBMC, was sequenced without prior sorting. Broader study findings: Ubiquitous expanded tumor TCRs surfaced in blood more at resection than they did at follow-up.

Every cDNA TCR molecule received its own unique molecular identifier. TCRdb reprocessed the 5' RACE reads via MiXCR and lists one record per CDR3 protein. The sample holds 25,000 to 35,000 distinct CDR3 sequences; under 11% are singletons and the top ten take around 27%. The J gene is TRBJ1-6, the V gene TRBV6-5; no clear D. The TCR sequence derives from a female donor with early-stage non-small cell lung cancer. The starting material was PBMCs, obtained at follow-up. Here the CDR3 reads CASSYSVESYNSPLHF. CDR3 nucleotides: TGTGCCAGCAGTTACTCGGTAGAATCCTATAATTCACCCCTCCACTTT.